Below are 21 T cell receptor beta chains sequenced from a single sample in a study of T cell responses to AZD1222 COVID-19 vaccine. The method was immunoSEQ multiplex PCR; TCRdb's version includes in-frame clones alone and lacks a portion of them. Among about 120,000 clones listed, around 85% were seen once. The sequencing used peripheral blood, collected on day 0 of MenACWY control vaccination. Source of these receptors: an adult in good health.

The CDR3 coding sequence is TGTGCCAGCAGTACCACAGGGATCGGCTACACCTTC. Its protein is CASSTTGIGYTF. This chain joins TRBV6-5 and TRBJ1-2, with D maybe TRBD1 (6 bases). CDR1 is MNHEY and CDR2 is SVGAGI in the germline V gene. The V end was cut by 5 bases, the J end by 8 bases, with 12 bases between. CDR3 size: 12 residues.

Here the CDR3 reads CASSLSVAAIPGGYTF. The DNA of the CDR3 is TGTGCCAGCAGCTTATCGGTGGCGGCAATACCCGGGGGCTACACCTTC. V usage is TRBV7-8 and J usage is TRBJ1-2; D uncertain. The V end lost 2 bases, the J end lost 8 bases, and 21 bases lay between the germline ends. CDR1 SGHVS and CDR2 FQNEAQ come from the germline V gene. CDR3 length: 16 residues.

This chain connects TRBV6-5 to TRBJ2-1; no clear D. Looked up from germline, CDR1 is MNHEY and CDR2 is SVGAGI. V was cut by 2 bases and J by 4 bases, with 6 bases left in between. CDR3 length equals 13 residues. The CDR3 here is CASSYRVYNEQFF. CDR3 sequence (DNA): TGTGCCAGCAGTTACAGGGTGTACAATGAGCAGTTCTTC.

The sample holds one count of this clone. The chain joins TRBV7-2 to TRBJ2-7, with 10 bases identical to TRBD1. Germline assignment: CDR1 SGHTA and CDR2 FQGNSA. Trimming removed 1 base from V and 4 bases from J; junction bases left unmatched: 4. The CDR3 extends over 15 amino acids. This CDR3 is CASSLGGTGDYEQYF. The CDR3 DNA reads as TGTGCCAGCAGCTTAGGAGGGACAGGGGATTACGAGCAGTACTTC.

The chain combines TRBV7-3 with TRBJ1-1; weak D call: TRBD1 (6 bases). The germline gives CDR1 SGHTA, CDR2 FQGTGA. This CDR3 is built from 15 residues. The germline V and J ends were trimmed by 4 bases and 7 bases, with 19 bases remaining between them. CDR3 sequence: CASSSQGLGENEAFF. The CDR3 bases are TGTGCCAGCAGCTCACAGGGATTAGGTGAGAATGAAGCTTTCTTT.

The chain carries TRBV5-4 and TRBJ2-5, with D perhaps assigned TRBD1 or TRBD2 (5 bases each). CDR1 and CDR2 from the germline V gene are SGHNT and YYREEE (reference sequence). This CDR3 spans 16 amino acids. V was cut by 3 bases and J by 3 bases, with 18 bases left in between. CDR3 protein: CASSSGALQTEETQYF. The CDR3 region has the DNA TGTGCCAGCAGCTCCGGGGCCCTGCAGACTGAAGAGACCCAGTACTTC.

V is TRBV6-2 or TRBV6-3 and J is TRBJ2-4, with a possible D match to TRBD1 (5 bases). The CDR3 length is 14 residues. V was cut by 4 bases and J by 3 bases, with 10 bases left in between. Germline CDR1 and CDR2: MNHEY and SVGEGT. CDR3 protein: CASSSDSYKNIQYF. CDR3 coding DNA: TGTGCCAGCAGTTCCGACAGCTACAAAAACATTCAGTACTTC.

The CDR3 loop reads CASSYQGDYGYTF. CDR3 in DNA: TGTGCCAGCAGTTACCAGGGGGACTATGGCTACACCTTC. The rearrangement joins TRBV6-5 to TRBJ1-2, with 7 positions matching TRBD1. V lost 2 bases to trimming and J lost 3 bases; unmatched junction nucleotides: 0. The germline CDR1 and CDR2 sequences are MNHEY and SVGAGI. CDR3 length equals 13 residues.

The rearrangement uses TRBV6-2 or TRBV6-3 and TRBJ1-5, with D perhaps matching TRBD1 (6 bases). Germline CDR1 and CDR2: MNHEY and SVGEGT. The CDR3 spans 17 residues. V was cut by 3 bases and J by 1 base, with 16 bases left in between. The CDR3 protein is CASSYVGGATSNQPQHF. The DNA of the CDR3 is TGTGCCAGCAGTTATGTTGGGGGGGCCACAAGCAATCAGCCCCAGCATTTT.

CDR3 in DNA: TGTGCCAGCAGCCAAGATTACAGAGGGCGGGTCTACAATGAGCAGTTCTTC. Protein product: CASSQDYRGRVYNEQFF. The chain joins TRBV14 to TRBJ2-1, with D possibly being TRBD2 (5 bases). The CDR3 is made up of 17 amino acids. Germline assignment: CDR1 SGHDN and CDR2 FVKESK. V was cut by 0 bases and J by 3 bases, with 15 bases left in between.

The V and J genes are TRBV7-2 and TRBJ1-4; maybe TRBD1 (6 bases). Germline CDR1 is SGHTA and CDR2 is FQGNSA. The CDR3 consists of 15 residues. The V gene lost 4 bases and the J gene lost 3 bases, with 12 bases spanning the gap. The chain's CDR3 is CASSSGAWANEKLFF. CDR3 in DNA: TGTGCCAGCAGCTCGGGGGCCTGGGCTAATGAAAAACTGTTTTTT.

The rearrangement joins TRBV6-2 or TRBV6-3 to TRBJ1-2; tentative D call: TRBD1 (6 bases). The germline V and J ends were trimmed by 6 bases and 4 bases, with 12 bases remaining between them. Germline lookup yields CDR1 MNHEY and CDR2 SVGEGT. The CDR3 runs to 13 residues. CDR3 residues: CASSKQGPYGYTF. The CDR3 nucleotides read TGTGCCAGCAGCAAACAGGGTCCCTATGGCTACACCTTC.

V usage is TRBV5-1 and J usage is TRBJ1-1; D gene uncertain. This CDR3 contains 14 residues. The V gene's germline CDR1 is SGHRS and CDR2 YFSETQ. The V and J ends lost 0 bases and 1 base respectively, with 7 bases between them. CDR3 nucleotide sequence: TGCGCCAGCAGCTTGGATGGGGAGAACACTGAAGCTTTCTTT. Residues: CASSLDGENTEAFF. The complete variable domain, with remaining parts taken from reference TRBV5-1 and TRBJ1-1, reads KAGVTQTPRYLIKTRGQQVTLSCSPISGHRSVSWYQQTPGQGLQFLFEYFSETQRNKGNFPGRFSGRQFSNSRSEMNVSTLELGDSALYLCASSLDGENTEAFFGQGTRLTVV.

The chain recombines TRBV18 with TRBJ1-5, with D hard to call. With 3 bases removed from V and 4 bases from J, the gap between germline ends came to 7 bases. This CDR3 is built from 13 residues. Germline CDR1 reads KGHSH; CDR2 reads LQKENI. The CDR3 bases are TGTGCCAGCTCACCGATTAAGAATCAGCCCCAGCATTTT. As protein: CASSPIKNQPQHF.

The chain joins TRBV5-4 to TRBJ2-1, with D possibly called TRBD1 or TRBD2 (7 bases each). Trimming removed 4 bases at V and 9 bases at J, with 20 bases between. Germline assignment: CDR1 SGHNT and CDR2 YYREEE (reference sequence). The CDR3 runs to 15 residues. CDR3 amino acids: CASSPSGGGRGEQFF. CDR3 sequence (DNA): TGTGCCAGCAGCCCCTCAGGGGGGGGCCGGGGTGAGCAGTTCTTC. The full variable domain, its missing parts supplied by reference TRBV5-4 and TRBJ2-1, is ETGVTQSPTHLIKTRGQQVTLRCSSQSGHNTVSWYQQALGQGPQFIFQYYREEENGRGNFPPRFSGLQFPNYSSELNVNALELDDSALYLCASSPSGGGRGEQFFGPGTRLTVL.

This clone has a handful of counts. The DNA of the CDR3 is TGCGCCAGCAGCACCGGGACAGGGGAGCCCGGGCAGTACTTC. It encodes CASSTGTGEPGQYF. V gene TRBV5-1 combines with J gene TRBJ2-7; 10 nucleotides agree with TRBD1. V trimming: 4 bases; J trimming: 9 bases; junction bases outside the gene matches: 10. Per the germline V gene, CDR1 is SGHRS and CDR2 is YFSETQ. The CDR3 loop spans 14 amino acids.

CDR3 amino acids: CASSSGFEQYF. CDR3 DNA: TGCGCCAGCAGCTCAGGATTCGAGCAGTACTTC. V and J are TRBV5-1 and TRBJ2-7; no reliable D call. In germline, CDR1 is SGHRS, CDR2 YFSETQ. V lost 3 bases and J 6 bases, leaving 7 bases between the germline ends. The length of the CDR3 is 11 residues.

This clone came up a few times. The CDR3 loop is CASSSRDGNTGELFF. In DNA form, the CDR3 reads TGTGCCAGCAGCTCTCGGGACGGTAACACCGGGGAGCTGTTTTTT. This rearrangement joins TRBV7-9 to TRBJ2-2; D tentatively fits TRBD1 or TRBD2 (5 bases each). CDR1 is SEHNR and CDR2 is FQNEAQ in the germline V gene (reference sequence). The CDR3 is made up of 15 amino acids. V was cut by 4 bases and J by 2 bases, with 11 bases left in between.

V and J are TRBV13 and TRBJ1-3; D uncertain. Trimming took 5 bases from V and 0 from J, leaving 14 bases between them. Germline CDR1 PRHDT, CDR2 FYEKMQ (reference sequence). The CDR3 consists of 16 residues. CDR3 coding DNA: TGTGCCAGCAGCCCCGGAAGAGGTTTCTCTGGAAACACCATATATTTT. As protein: CASSPGRGFSGNTIYF.

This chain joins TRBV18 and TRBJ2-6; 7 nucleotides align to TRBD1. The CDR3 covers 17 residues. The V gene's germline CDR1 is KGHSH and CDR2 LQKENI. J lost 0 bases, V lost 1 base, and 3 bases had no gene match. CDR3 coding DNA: TGTGCCAGCTCACCACGGGGGACAGTCTCTGGGGCCAACGTCCTGACTTTC. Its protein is CASSPRGTVSGANVLTF.

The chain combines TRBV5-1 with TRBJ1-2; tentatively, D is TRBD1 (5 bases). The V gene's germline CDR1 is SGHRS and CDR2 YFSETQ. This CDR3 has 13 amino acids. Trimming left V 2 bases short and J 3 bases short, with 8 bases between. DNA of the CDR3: TGCGCCAGCAGCTTAGAGACAGACTATGGCTACACCTTC. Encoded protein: CASSLETDYGYTF.